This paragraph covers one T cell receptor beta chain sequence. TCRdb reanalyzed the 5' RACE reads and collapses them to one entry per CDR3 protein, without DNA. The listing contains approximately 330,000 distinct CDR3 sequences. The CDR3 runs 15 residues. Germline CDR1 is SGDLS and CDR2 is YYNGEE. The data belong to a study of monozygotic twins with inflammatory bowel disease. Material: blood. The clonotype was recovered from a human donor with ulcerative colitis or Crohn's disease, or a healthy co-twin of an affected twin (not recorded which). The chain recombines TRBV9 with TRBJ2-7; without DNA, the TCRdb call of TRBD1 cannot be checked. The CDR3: CASSKRDRAPYEQYF.